This is a list of T cell receptor beta chains from one sample in a study of response to subunit inactivated influenza vaccine. TCRdb processed the RT-PCR reads anew with MiXCR; each CDR3 protein has one entry. Of 150,000 to 200,000 distinct CDR3 sequences listed, approximately 12% were seen once; the top ten hold approximately 30%. These data were also reused for a study on T cells expressing NK-cell markers.

The sample in question was CD8+ T cells sorted from PBMCs, obtained 11 to 12 days after vaccination. The receptors here all came from a man aged 45-65 years who received an inactivated influenza vaccine. Both conserved end residues are part of each CDR3. Each record gives: clone size, J gene, V gene, D gene, CDR3 protein, CDR3 DNA. D genes are given only for firm matches. Some rows mark clone size as missing; the rest say once, few, many or name a class of expanded clone.

abundance: NA; j_gene: TRBJ2-7; v_gene: TRBV10-3; d_gene: TRBD2; CDR3aa: CAISPGTSGRPFYEQYF; CDR3nt: TGTGCCATCAGTCCCGGGACTAGCGGGAGGCCATTCTACGAGCAGTACTTC
abundance: few; j_gene: TRBJ2-1; v_gene: TRBV29-1; d_gene: TRBD2; CDR3aa: CSVDTSGGTLYNEQFF; CDR3nt: TGCAGCGTTGATACTAGCGGGGGAACCCTATACAATGAGCAGTTCTTC
abundance: NA; j_gene: TRBJ1-1; v_gene: TRBV7-3; d_gene: NA; CDR3aa: CASSYQRKQLNTEAFF; CDR3nt: TGTGCCAGCAGCTACCAACGTAAGCAATTGAACACTGAAGCTTTCTTT
abundance: many; j_gene: TRBJ2-1; v_gene: TRBV12-3/TRBV12-4; d_gene: NA; CDR3aa: CASSSRTESSYNEQFF; CDR3nt: TGTGCCAGCAGTTCCCGCACGGAGAGCTCCTACAATGAGCAGTTCTTC
abundance: few; j_gene: TRBJ1-5; v_gene: TRBV6-1; d_gene: NA; CDR3aa: CASRLTPAQPQHF; CDR3nt: TGTGCCAGCAGATTGACACCGGCTCAGCCCCAGCATTTT
abundance: NA; j_gene: TRBJ2-4; v_gene: TRBV3-1; d_gene: TRBD1; CDR3aa: CASSQGTGNTKNIQYF; CDR3nt: TGTGCCAGCAGCCAAGGGACAGGGAATACCAAAAACATTCAGTACTTC
abundance: NA; j_gene: TRBJ2-2; v_gene: TRBV29-1; d_gene: NA; CDR3aa: CSVAEDPTGELFF; CDR3nt: TGCAGCGTTGCTGAGGACCCCACCGGGGAGCTGTTTTTT
abundance: few; j_gene: TRBJ2-7; v_gene: TRBV12-3/TRBV12-4; d_gene: TRBD1; CDR3aa: CASSSLGTAQGEQYF; CDR3nt: TGTGCCAGCAGTTCTCTAGGGACAGCCCAAGGCGAGCAGTACTTC
abundance: NA; j_gene: TRBJ1-1; v_gene: TRBV4-1; d_gene: TRBD1; CDR3aa: CASSHWDRANTEAFF; CDR3nt: TGCGCCAGCAGCCATTGGGACAGGGCGAACACTGAAGCTTTCTTT
abundance: NA; j_gene: TRBJ1-5; v_gene: TRBV20-1; d_gene: NA; CDR3aa: CSASLTVSNQPQHF; CDR3nt: TGCAGTGCTAGTCTTACTGTCAGCAATCAGCCCCAGCATTTT
abundance: many; j_gene: TRBJ1-1; v_gene: TRBV7-8; d_gene: TRBD1; CDR3aa: CASSLLPHTTGGGEAFF; CDR3nt: TGTGCCAGCAGCTTATTGCCGCATACAACAGGGGGGGGTGAAGCTTTCTTT
abundance: few; j_gene: TRBJ2-1; v_gene: TRBV6-1; d_gene: TRBD2; CDR3aa: CASSLGRVGYNEQFF; CDR3nt: TGTGCCAGCAGTCTCGGGAGGGTGGGGTACAATGAGCAGTTCTTC
abundance: NA; j_gene: TRBJ2-3; v_gene: TRBV6-2/TRBV6-3; d_gene: TRBD2; CDR3aa: CASSFSPTSGRALDTQYF; CDR3nt: TGTGCCAGCAGTTTCTCTCCGACTAGCGGGAGGGCCCTAGATACGCAGTATTTT
abundance: NA; j_gene: TRBJ2-3; v_gene: TRBV20-1; d_gene: TRBD2; CDR3aa: CSAGLAGEYTDTQYF; CDR3nt: TGCAGTGCTGGGCTAGCGGGAGAATACACAGATACGCAGTATTTT
abundance: NA; j_gene: TRBJ1-1; v_gene: TRBV7-8; d_gene: NA; CDR3aa: CASSPSGLVAFF; CDR3nt: TGTGCCAGCAGCCCCTCGGGGCTGGTGGCTTTCTTT
abundance: few; j_gene: TRBJ2-3; v_gene: TRBV5-1; d_gene: NA; CDR3aa: CASSLGALDTQYF; CDR3nt: TGCGCCAGCAGCCTTGGGGCCCTAGATACGCAGTATTTT
abundance: few; j_gene: TRBJ2-5; v_gene: TRBV6-2/TRBV6-3; d_gene: NA; CDR3aa: CAVSRETQYF; CDR3nt: TGTGCCGTCTCCAGAGAGACCCAGTACTTC
abundance: few; j_gene: TRBJ2-5; v_gene: TRBV28; d_gene: TRBD2; CDR3aa: CASSVRGGEETQYF; CDR3nt: TGTGCCAGCAGTGTCCGGGGAGGGGAAGAGACCCAGTACTTC
abundance: few; j_gene: TRBJ2-3; v_gene: TRBV6-1; d_gene: NA; CDR3aa: CASSPEGWADTQYF; CDR3nt: TGTGCCAGCAGTCCTGAGGGTTGGGCAGATACGCAGTATTTT
abundance: NA; j_gene: TRBJ1-1; v_gene: TRBV25-1; d_gene: NA; CDR3aa: CASSWGGETEAFF; CDR3nt: TGTGCCAGCAGTTGGGGAGGGGAAACTGAAGCTTTCTTT
abundance: few; j_gene: TRBJ2-7; v_gene: TRBV7-9; d_gene: NA; CDR3aa: CASSSTVLAGYEQYF; CDR3nt: TGTGCCAGCAGCTCGACAGTTTTGGCGGGCTACGAGCAGTACTTC
abundance: few; j_gene: TRBJ2-5; v_gene: TRBV28; d_gene: NA; CDR3aa: CASSGPQETQYF; CDR3nt: TGTGCCAGCTCAGGGCCTCAAGAGACCCAGTACTTC
abundance: once; j_gene: TRBJ2-7; v_gene: TRBV27; d_gene: NA; CDR3aa: CASSSGGAAYEQYF; CDR3nt: TGTGCCAGCAGTTCCGGCGGGGCAGCCTACGAGCAGTACTTC
abundance: NA; j_gene: TRBJ2-2; v_gene: TRBV12-3/TRBV12-4; d_gene: NA; CDR3aa: CASSFRDTLTGELFF; CDR3nt: TGTGCCAGCAGTTTCCGGGACACCCTCACCGGGGAGCTGTTTTTT
abundance: NA; j_gene: TRBJ2-7; v_gene: TRBV6-2/TRBV6-3; d_gene: TRBD2; CDR3aa: CASSYDWRENYEQYF; CDR3nt: TGTGCCAGCAGTTATGACTGGCGGGAGAACTACGAGCAGTACTTC
abundance: NA; j_gene: TRBJ2-7; v_gene: TRBV7-9; d_gene: NA; CDR3aa: CASSQEDSYEQYF; CDR3nt: TGTGCCAGCAGCCAAGAGGACTCCTACGAGCAGTACTTC
abundance: few; j_gene: TRBJ2-3; v_gene: TRBV9; d_gene: NA; CDR3aa: CASSVAGVVADTQYF; CDR3nt: TGTGCCAGCAGCGTAGCCGGGGTGGTTGCAGATACGCAGTATTTT
abundance: NA; j_gene: TRBJ2-4; v_gene: TRBV15; d_gene: TRBD2; CDR3aa: CATSSPGLANIQYF; CDR3nt: TGTGCCACCAGCAGCCCGGGACTAGCCAACATTCAGTACTTC